The next 25 T cell receptor beta chains were all read from a single sample in a study of T cell repertoires in ileal Crohn's disease. The time point was: neoterminal ileum biopsy at postoperative endoscopy, about 6 months after surgery. The assay was immunoSEQ multiplex PCR, and TCRdb's table has in-frame clones only and misses some. The sample has about 62,000 clones, roughly 89% seen once. The sequencing input was ileal tissue. Receptors were obtained from an adult with Crohn's disease.

A single count supports this clone. This may stem from a read error, because a much larger clone lies one nucleotide away. The chain combines TRBV7-8 with TRBJ1-5, with 7 positions matching TRBD1. Germline-derived CDR1 and CDR2 are SGHVS and FQNEAQ. Trimming at V came to 0 bases and at J to 5 bases, leaving 1 base not matched to a gene. The CDR3 has 14 amino acids. The CDR3 protein is CASSLAGGYQPQHF. The CDR3, as DNA: TGTGCCAGCAGCTTAGCAGGGGGCTATCAGCCCCAGCATTTT. Supplemented by reference TRBV7-8 and TRBJ1-5, the full variable domain reads GAGVSQSPRYKVAKRGQDVALRCDPISGHVSLFWYQQALGQGPEFLTYFQNEAQLDKSGLPSDRFFAERPEGSVSTLKIQRTQQEDSAVYLCASSLAGGYQPQHFGDGTRLSIL.

The chain combines TRBV5-1 with TRBJ2-2; tentatively, D is TRBD1 (5 bases). Germline lookup yields CDR1 SGHRS and CDR2 YFSETQ. Trimming took off 4 bases at V and 3 bases at J, with 10 bases between the two ends. The CDR3 totals 14 residues. Here the CDR3 DNA reads TGCGCCAGCAGCCCCGAAGGGGACACCGGGGAGCTGTTTTTT. This codes for CASSPEGDTGELFF.

V gene TRBV19 combines with J gene TRBJ2-2; D possibly corresponds to TRBD1 (5 bases). V dropped 5 bases and J dropped 6 bases, with 16 bases sitting between them. Germline V gives CDR1 LNHDA, CDR2 SQIVND (reference sequence). The CDR3 loop spans 15 amino acids. In DNA, the CDR3 is TGTGCCAGTAGTCCATTTCCAGGGCTGGCCGGGGAGCTGTTTTTT. Its protein product is CASSPFPGLAGELFF.

V usage is TRBV30 and J usage is TRBJ1-2, with TRBD1 as a possible D gene (5 bases). Germline V CDR1 and CDR2: GTSNPN, SVGIG (reference sequence). V was shortened by 5 bases and J by 3 bases, with 16 bases between the two germline ends. CDR3 length: 14 amino acids. CDR3 sequence (DNA): TGTGCCTGGGCCCCGGGGGAGGGTCACTATGGCTACACCTTC. Its protein product is CAWAPGEGHYGYTF.

V gene TRBV28 combines with J gene TRBJ1-2; D is ambiguous. The CDR3 is 14 amino acids. Germline V lookup: CDR1 MDHEN, CDR2 SYDVKM. With 1 base removed from V and 4 bases from J, the gap between germline ends came to 10 bases. The CDR3 bases are TGTGCCAGCAGTTTATTGAGGGCAGGCTATGGCTACACCTTC. It translates to CASSLLRAGYGYTF.

V is TRBV10-3 and J is TRBJ1-2; D is unclear. Trimming shortened V by 0 bases and J by 4 bases, and 6 bases separated the two germline ends. This CDR3 comprises 13 residues. CDR1 is ENHRY, CDR2 SYGVKD, per germline. The CDR3 DNA is TGTGCCATCAGTGAGTCGGGGAGCTATGGCTACACCTTC. Protein sequence: CAISESGSYGYTF.

The chain has TRBV5-1 and TRBJ1-1; possible D gene TRBD1, 5 bases. The germline gives CDR1 SGHRS, CDR2 YFSETQ. The V end lost 2 bases, the J end lost 1 base, and 15 bases lay between the germline ends. The CDR3 loop spans 16 amino acids. The DNA for the CDR3 is TGCGCCAGCAGCTTTCCTCACCAAGGGGAGAACACTGAAGCTTTCTTT. Translated: CASSFPHQGENTEAFF.

The chain carries TRBV9 and TRBJ2-4; 7 bases line up with TRBD2. Germline values: CDR1 SGDLS, CDR2 YYNGEE. V shed 2 bases and J 1 base; nucleotides not matched to a gene: 0. CDR3 size: 14 residues. The CDR3 coding sequence is TGTGCCAGCAGCGTTAGCGGGGCCAAAAACATTCAGTACTTC. Amino acids: CASSVSGAKNIQYF.

This chain links TRBV19 with TRBJ1-4; 10 bases are shared with TRBD1. The junction had 15 bases not matched to a gene; V was cut back by 7 bases and J by 7 bases. This CDR3 is built from 17 residues. The V gene's germline CDR1 is LNHDA and CDR2 SQIVND (reference sequence). The CDR3 is CASNHWTGGSEGEKLFF. CDR3 in DNA: TGTGCCAGTAATCATTGGACAGGGGGTAGTGAAGGTGAAAAACTGTTTTTT. The entire variable domain, with the rest obtained from reference TRBV19 and TRBJ1-4, is as follows: DGGITQSPKYLFRKEGQNVTLSCEQNLNHDAMYWYRQDPGQGLRLIYYSQIVNDFQKGDIAEGYSVSREKKESFPLTVTSAQKNPTAFYLCASNHWTGGSEGEKLFFGSGTQLSVL.

CDR3 amino acids: CASRNYRDGGYTF. CDR3 DNA: TGTGCCAGTAGGAACTACAGGGACGGTGGCTACACCTTC. The J gene is TRBJ1-2, the V gene TRBV28, with a weak D call TRBD1 (6 bases). Germline CDR1 is MDHEN and CDR2 is SYDVKM. The CDR3 consists of 13 residues. The V gene lost 9 bases and the J gene lost 7 bases, with 18 bases spanning the gap.

The rearrangement links TRBV28 to TRBJ1-5, with D maybe TRBD1 (6 bases). The length of the CDR3 is 16 residues. The germline V gene encodes CDR1 MDHEN and CDR2 SYDVKM. V was clipped by 6 bases and J by 7 bases, with 22 bases between them. CDR3 loop: CASRPTQGPPTQPQHF. DNA of the CDR3: TGTGCCAGCAGGCCCACGCAGGGGCCACCCACGCAGCCCCAGCATTTT.

The chain combines TRBV18 with TRBJ2-1; a weak D match, TRBD2 (5 bases). The CDR3 has 17 amino acids. Germline values: CDR1 KGHSH, CDR2 LQKENI. Trimming took 1 base from V and 2 from J, leaving 15 bases between them. In DNA, the CDR3 is TGTGCCAGCTCACCACGAGCGAGGGATCGTCCCTACAATGAGCAGTTCTTC. Its protein product is CASSPRARDRPYNEQFF. Looking up the rest from reference TRBV18 and TRBJ2-1 gives the full variable domain: NAGVMQNPRHLVRRRGQEARLRCSPMKGHSHVYWYRQLPEEGLKFMVYLQKENIIDESGMPKERFSAEFPKEGPSILRIQQVVRGDSAAYFCASSPRARDRPYNEQFFGPGTRLTVL.

The rearrangement joins TRBV15 to TRBJ2-1; a weak D match, TRBD2 (6 bases). Germline loops: CDR1 LNHNV, CDR2 YYDKDF (reference sequence). Trimming took off 1 base at V and 3 bases at J, with 10 bases between the two ends. The CDR3 length is 15 residues. In DNA form, the CDR3 reads TGTGCCACCAGCAGAGGCACCGGGAGCTACAATGAGCAGTTCTTC. It encodes CATSRGTGSYNEQFF.

The chain links TRBV4-1 to TRBJ1-1, with a weak D call TRBD1 (6 bases). Germline V CDR1 and CDR2: MGHRA, YSYEKL. The CDR3 has 13 amino acids. Trimming removed 6 bases at V and 1 base at J, with 9 bases between. CDR3 protein: CASSPQGNTEAFF. In DNA, the CDR3 is TGCGCCAGCAGTCCACAGGGGAACACTGAAGCTTTCTTT.

The chain links TRBV18 to TRBJ1-1; 7 bases align to TRBD1. The CDR3 contains 15 residues. V was clipped by 3 bases and J by 0 bases; unmatched bases: 4. Germline V lookup: CDR1 KGHSH, CDR2 LQKENI. The CDR3 reads CASSPRTGVNTEAFF. The CDR3, as DNA: TGTGCCAGCTCACCCCGGACAGGCGTGAACACTGAAGCTTTCTTT.

The chain links TRBV28 to TRBJ1-2, with 9 bases aligning to TRBD1. Germline CDR1 reads MDHEN; CDR2 reads SYDVKM. The V and J ends lost 7 bases and 4 bases, in that order; junction bases with no gene match: 4. This CDR3 is 13 amino acids long. CDR3 in DNA: TGTGCCAGCAAGACAGGGGGAATCTATGGCTACACCTTC. Translating gives CASKTGGIYGYTF.

The chain links TRBV5-4 to TRBJ1-1, with unresolved D. V was clipped by 6 bases and J by 1 base, with 13 bases between them. CDR1 is SGHNT, CDR2 YYREEE, per germline (reference sequence). This CDR3 contains 14 residues. The CDR3 DNA reads as TGTGCCAGCACAAAAGCGGCAGGGAACACTGAAGCTTTCTTT. Protein: CASTKAAGNTEAFF.

The chain recombines TRBV11-3 with TRBJ1-1; D might be TRBD1 (5 bases). V was cut by 5 bases and J by 4 bases, with 14 bases left in between. Germline-derived CDR1 and CDR2 are SGHNT and YENEEA. The CDR3 sequence is 14 residues long. This chain's CDR3 is CASSRDSRATEAFF. The CDR3, as DNA: TGTGCCAGCAGCCGCGACAGCAGAGCCACTGAAGCTTTCTTT.

The V and J genes are TRBV5-1 and TRBJ1-6, with a possible D match to TRBD1 (6 bases). The CDR3 covers 15 residues. Germline lookup yields CDR1 SGHRS and CDR2 YFSETQ. V lost 0 bases to trimming and J lost 7 bases, with 11 bases between them. The CDR3 region has the DNA TGCGCCAGCAGCTTGGCCCAGGGGTGGAATTCACCCCTCCACTTT. Amino acid sequence: CASSLAQGWNSPLHF.

The chain links TRBV4-1 to TRBJ2-5; the D gene is possibly TRBD1 (6 bases). The CDR3 contains 15 residues. Germline loops: CDR1 MGHRA, CDR2 YSYEKL. V was clipped by 5 bases and J by 5 bases, with 18 bases between them. CDR3 protein: CASSTTTWGRETQYF. The CDR3, as DNA: TGCGCCAGCAGCACCACGACTTGGGGGCGCGAGACCCAGTACTTC.

The CDR3 protein is CASTGTGVGEQYF. CDR3 coding DNA: TGTGCCAGTACCGGGACAGGGGTGGGCGAGCAGTACTTC. This chain connects TRBV5-6 to TRBJ2-7, with 10 bases matching TRBD1. Per germline, CDR1 SGHDT and CDR2 YYEEEE. This CDR3 has 13 residues. J lost 6 bases, V lost 8 bases, and 8 bases had no gene match.

V and J are TRBV5-4 and TRBJ2-5, with 8 bases that match TRBD1. The germline CDR1 and CDR2 sequences are SGHNT and YYREEE (reference sequence). CDR3 length: 13 residues. V gave up 4 bases and J gave up 5 bases; unmatched junction bases: 4. In nucleotides, the CDR3 is TGTGCCAGCAGCAGGGACAGGAGCGAGACCCAGTACTTC. This codes for CASSRDRSETQYF. Variable domain in full (rest from reference TRBV5-4 and TRBJ2-5): ETGVTQSPTHLIKTRGQQVTLRCSSQSGHNTVSWYQQALGQGPQFIFQYYREEENGRGNFPPRFSGLQFPNYSSELNVNALELDDSALYLCASSRDRSETQYFGPGTRLLVL.

The V gene is TRBV27, the J gene TRBJ1-2; D is unclear. The CDR3 length is 14 residues. The V gene's germline CDR1 is MNHEY and CDR2 SMNVEV (reference sequence). Trimming removed 5 bases from V and 3 bases from J, with 13 bases in between. The CDR3 reads CASSGPRSDYGYTF. The DNA of the CDR3 is TGTGCCAGCAGTGGTCCCCGTTCGGACTATGGCTACACCTTC.

This chain uses TRBV19 with TRBJ2-5; D may be TRBD1 (6 bases). The CDR3 covers 14 residues. CDR1 LNHDA and CDR2 SQIVND come from the germline V gene (reference sequence). V lost 3 bases and J 2 bases, leaving 10 bases between the germline ends. CDR3 DNA: TGTGCCAGTAGTATCGTTAGGGGGCAAGAGACCCAGTACTTC. It encodes CASSIVRGQETQYF. Complete variable domain (other parts from reference TRBV19 and TRBJ2-5): DGGITQSPKYLFRKEGQNVTLSCEQNLNHDAMYWYRQDPGQGLRLIYYSQIVNDFQKGDIAEGYSVSREKKESFPLTVTSAQKNPTAFYLCASSIVRGQETQYFGPGTRLLVL.

The chain links TRBV11-2 to TRBJ2-2, with D unclear. CDR1 is SGHAT and CDR2 is FQNNGV in the germline V gene. The V gene lost 5 bases and the J gene lost 6 bases, with 4 bases spanning the gap. The CDR3 is made up of 11 amino acids. The CDR3 DNA reads as TGTGCCAGCAGCCTATCCGGGGAGCTGTTTTTT. Its protein is CASSLSGELFF.